This T cell receptor beta chain was retrieved from a study of T cell repertoires in cytomegalovirus infection. Study summary: Based on public TCR beta signatures, there were indications of CMV infection and of a matching HLA type. Notes on the study in general: The ex vivo response was dominated by HLA-C-restricted CMV-specific TCR beta clonotypes.

V gave up 0 bases and J gave up 0 bases; unmatched junction bases: 2. Germline values: CDR1 SNHLY, CDR2 FYNNEI. The CDR3 has 15 amino acids. TCRdb passed the reads through MiXCR, listing each CDR3 protein once. The sample consists of around 450,000 distinct CDR3 sequences, approximately 31% of them appearing once. Regarding this clonotype: Antigen: not known.

This sequence was found in a human donor in good health (CMV status not recorded). Some clones in this sample may be carry-over from other donors' samples. This chain connects TRBV2 to TRBJ2-7, with 7 bases that match TRBD1. The sequencing sample was made of PBMCs. The CDR3 DNA follows: TGTGCCAGCAGTGAAGCGACAGGGAGCTCCTACGAGCAGTACTTC. It yields the protein CASSEATGSSYEQYF.